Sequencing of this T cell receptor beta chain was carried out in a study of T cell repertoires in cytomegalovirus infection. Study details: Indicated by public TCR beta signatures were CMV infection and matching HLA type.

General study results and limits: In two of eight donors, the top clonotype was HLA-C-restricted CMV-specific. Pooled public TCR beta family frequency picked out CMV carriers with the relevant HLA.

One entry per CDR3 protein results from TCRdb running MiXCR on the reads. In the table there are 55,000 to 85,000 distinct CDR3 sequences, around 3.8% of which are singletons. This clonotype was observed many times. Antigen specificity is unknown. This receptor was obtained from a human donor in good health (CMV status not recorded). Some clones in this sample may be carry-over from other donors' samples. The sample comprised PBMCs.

CDR3 protein: CASSRELASSGNEQFF. The CDR3 DNA reads TGCGCCAGCAGCCGTGAACTAGCGTCCTCGGGTAATGAGCAGTTCTTC. The chain combines TRBV4-3 with TRBJ2-1, with TRBD2 identical over 7 bases. The CDR3 has 16 residues. After removal of 4 bases from V and 7 bases from J, the junction contained 13 bases not matched to a gene. Germline CDR1 and CDR2: LGHNA and YSLEER.